This T cell receptor beta chain was identified in a study of CD8 T cells in Susac syndrome. cDNA came from about 0.51 to 1 ug RNA primed by random hexamers. Multiplex PCR with immunoSEQ amplified the TCR beta CDR3 across 54 Vbeta and 13 Jbeta. TCRdb fed the immunoSEQ multiplex PCR reads into MiXCR, producing one record per CDR3 protein. The table records some 150,000 distinct CDR3 sequences, approximately 93% of them present only once. Negative isolation was applied to CD8+ and CD4+ T cells, and FACS enrichment was applied to TEMRA cells. The TCR originated in a human donor in good health. Sequencing was performed on CD4+ T cells from PBMCs.

CDR3 sequence: CASSLEFYNEQFF. The CDR3, as DNA: TGCGCCAGCAGCCTGGAGTTTTACAATGAGCAGTTCTTC. The chain recombines TRBV4-1 with TRBJ2-1; D is unresolved. V gave up 4 bases and J gave up 4 bases, with 8 bases separating them. This CDR3 comprises 13 residues. Looked up from germline, CDR1 is MGHRA and CDR2 is YSYEKL.